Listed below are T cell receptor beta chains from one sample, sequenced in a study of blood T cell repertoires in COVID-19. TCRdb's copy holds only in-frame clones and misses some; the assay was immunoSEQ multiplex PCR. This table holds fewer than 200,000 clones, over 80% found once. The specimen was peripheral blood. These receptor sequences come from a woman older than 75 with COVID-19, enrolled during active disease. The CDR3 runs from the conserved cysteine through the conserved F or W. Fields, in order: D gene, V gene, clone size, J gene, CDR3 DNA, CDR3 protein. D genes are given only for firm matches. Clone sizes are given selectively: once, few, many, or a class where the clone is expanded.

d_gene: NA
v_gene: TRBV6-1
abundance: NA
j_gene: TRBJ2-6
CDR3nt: TGTGCCAGCAGTGACGACCTCAGGTACGGGGCCAACGTCCTGACTTTC
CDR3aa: CASSDDLRYGANVLTF

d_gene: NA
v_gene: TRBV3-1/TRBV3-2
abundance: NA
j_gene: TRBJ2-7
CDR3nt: TGTGCCAGCAGCCAAGGAGGGTGGGATAGAGAGCAGTACTTC
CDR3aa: CASSQGGWDREQYF

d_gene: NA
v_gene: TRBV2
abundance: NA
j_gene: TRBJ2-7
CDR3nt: TGTGCCAGCAGTGAAAACAGGCGGGACTACGAGCAGTACTTC
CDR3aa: CASSENRRDYEQYF

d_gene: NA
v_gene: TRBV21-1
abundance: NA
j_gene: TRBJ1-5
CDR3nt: TGTGCCGTCCGGTTGGTTCAGCCCCAGCATTTT
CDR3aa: CAVRLVQPQHF

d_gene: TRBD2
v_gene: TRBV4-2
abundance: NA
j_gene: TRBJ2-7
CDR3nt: TGTGCCAGCAGCCAAGATCAGATCAGGCGGCTAGCGGGAGGGCCGGCAGTGACCGAGCAGTACTTC
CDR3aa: CASSQDQIRRLAGGPAVTEQYF

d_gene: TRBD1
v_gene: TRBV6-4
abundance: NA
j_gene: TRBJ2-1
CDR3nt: TGTGCCAGCAGCCCTGACAGGGGATATGAGCAGTTCTTC
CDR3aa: CASSPDRGYEQFF

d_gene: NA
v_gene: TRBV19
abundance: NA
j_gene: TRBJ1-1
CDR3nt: TGTGCCAGTACCTCACAGGGTTCCACTGAAGCTTTCTTT
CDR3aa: CASTSQGSTEAFF

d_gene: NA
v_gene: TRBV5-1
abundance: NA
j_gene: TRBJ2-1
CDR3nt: TGCGCCAGCAGATTAGGACTGCAGTCCTACAATGAGCAGTTCTTC
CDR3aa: CASRLGLQSYNEQFF

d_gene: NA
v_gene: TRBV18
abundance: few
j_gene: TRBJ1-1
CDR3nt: TGTGCCAGCTCACCTGCGGCAGGGGCGGACACTGAAGCTTTCTTT
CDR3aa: CASSPAAGADTEAFF

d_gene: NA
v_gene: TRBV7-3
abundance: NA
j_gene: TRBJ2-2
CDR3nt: TGTGCCAGCAGCGGGCAGGGGAACACCGGGGAGCTGTTTTTT
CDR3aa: CASSGQGNTGELFF

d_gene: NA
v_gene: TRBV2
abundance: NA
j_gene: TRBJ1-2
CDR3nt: TGTGCCAGCAGTGACAGGAGGACCCACTGGGGCTACACCTTC
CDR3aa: CASSDRRTHWGYTF

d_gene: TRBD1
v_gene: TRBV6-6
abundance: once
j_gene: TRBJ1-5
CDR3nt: TGTGCCAGCAGCCCTGCAGGGGGCGGCAATCAGCCCCAGCATTTT
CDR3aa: CASSPAGGGNQPQHF

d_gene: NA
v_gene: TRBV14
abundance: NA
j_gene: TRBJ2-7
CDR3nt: TGTGCCAGCAGCCAACATGGCCCTTACGAGCAGTACTTC
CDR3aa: CASSQHGPYEQYF

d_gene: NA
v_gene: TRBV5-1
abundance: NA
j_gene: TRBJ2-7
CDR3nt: TGCGCCAGCAGCTTGGTTCCGGGGTCCTACGAGCAGTACTTC
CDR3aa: CASSLVPGSYEQYF

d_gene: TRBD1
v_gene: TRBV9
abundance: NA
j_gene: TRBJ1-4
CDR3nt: TGTGCCAGCAGCACCGGGACAGGGGGAACTAATGAAAAACTGTTTTTT
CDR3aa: CASSTGTGGTNEKLFF

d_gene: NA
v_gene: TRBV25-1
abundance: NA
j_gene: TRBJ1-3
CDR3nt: TGTGCCAGCAGTACGAGGACACCCGGAAACACCATATATTTT
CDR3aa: CASSTRTPGNTIYF

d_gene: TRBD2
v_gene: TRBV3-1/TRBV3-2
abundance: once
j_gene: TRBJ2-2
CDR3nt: TGTGCCAGCAGACAAGCCGGGACTAGCGCGACCGGGGAGCTGTTTTTT
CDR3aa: CASRQAGTSATGELFF

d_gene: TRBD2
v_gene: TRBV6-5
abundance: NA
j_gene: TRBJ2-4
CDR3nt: TGTGCCAGCAGTTACATGGGGGGGGGAGCCAAAAACATTCAGTACTTC
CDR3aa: CASSYMGGGAKNIQYF

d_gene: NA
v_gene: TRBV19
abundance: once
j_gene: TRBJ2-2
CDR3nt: TGTGCCAGTTGGGGGGCCGGGGAGCTGTTTTTT
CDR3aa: CASWGAGELFF

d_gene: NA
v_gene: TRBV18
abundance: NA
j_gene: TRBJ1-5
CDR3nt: TGTGCTGGGTCCGGGGGGGCCAATCAGCCCCAGCATTTT
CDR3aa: CAGSGGANQPQHF

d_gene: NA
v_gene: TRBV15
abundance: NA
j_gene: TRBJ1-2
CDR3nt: TGTGCCACCAGCAACAGGGAAAACTATGGCTACACCTTC
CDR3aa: CATSNRENYGYTF

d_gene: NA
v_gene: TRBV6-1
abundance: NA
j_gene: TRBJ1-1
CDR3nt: TGTGCCAGCAGGGAAGTAGGGGAGAACACTGAAGCTTTCTTT
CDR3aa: CASREVGENTEAFF

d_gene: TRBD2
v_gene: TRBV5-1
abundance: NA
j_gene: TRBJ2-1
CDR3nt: TGCGCCGGGTCTAGCGGGACCAACAATGAGCAGTTCTTC
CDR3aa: CAGSSGTNNEQFF

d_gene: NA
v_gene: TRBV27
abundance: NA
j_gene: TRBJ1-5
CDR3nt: TGTGCCAGCAGTTTAGCGGCATATAGCAATCAGCCCCAGCATTTT
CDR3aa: CASSLAAYSNQPQHF

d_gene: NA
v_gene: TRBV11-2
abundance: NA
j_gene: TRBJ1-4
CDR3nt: TGTGCCAGCAGCTTAGTGGAAGAAGGAGTGGAGGAAAAACTGTTTTTT
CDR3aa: CASSLVEEGVEEKLFF

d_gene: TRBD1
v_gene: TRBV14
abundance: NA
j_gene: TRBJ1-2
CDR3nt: TGTGCCAGCAGCCAAAGGGACAGCGCCTTACGGGGCTACACCTTC
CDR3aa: CASSQRDSALRGYTF

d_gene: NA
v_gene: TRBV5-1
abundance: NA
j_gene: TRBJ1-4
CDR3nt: TGCGCCAGCAGCTTGGAGGGAGTGGGTGAAAAACTGTTTTTT
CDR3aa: CASSLEGVGEKLFF

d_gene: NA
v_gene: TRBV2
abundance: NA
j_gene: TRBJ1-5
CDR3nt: TGTGCCAGCGGAGCTCAGGGTTTGGGCAATCAGCCCCAGCATTTT
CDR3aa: CASGAQGLGNQPQHF

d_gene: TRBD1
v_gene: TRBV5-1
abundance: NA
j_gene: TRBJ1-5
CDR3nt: TGCGCCAGCAGCTTGGGGGACAGGAATAGCAATCAGCCCCAGCATTTT
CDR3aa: CASSLGDRNSNQPQHF

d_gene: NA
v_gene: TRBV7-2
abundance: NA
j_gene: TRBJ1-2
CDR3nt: TGTGCCAGCAGCTTGACCGGGACTAACTATGGCTACACCTTC
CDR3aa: CASSLTGTNYGYTF

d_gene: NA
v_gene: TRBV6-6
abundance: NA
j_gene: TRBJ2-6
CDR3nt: TGTGCCAGCAGTTTACGGGGCTCTGGGGCCAACGTCCTGACTTTC
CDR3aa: CASSLRGSGANVLTF

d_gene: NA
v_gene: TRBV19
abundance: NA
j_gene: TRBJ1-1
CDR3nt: TGTGCCAGTACCCATTGGGGCCTGAACACTGAAGCTTTCTTT
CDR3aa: CASTHWGLNTEAFF

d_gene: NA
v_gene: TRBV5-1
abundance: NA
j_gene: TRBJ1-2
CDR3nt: TGCGCCAGCAGCTTGGAAGGAGGGTCAACTAACTATGGCTACACCTTC
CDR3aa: CASSLEGGSTNYGYTF

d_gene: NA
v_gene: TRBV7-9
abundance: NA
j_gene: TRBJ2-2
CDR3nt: TGTGCCAGCAGCCCCGTCCACACCGGGGAGCTGTTTTTT
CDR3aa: CASSPVHTGELFF

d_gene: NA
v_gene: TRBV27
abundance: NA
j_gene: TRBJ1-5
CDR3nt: TGTGCCAGCAGAATGGCCCGTGGCAATCAGCCCCAGCATTTT
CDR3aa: CASRMARGNQPQHF